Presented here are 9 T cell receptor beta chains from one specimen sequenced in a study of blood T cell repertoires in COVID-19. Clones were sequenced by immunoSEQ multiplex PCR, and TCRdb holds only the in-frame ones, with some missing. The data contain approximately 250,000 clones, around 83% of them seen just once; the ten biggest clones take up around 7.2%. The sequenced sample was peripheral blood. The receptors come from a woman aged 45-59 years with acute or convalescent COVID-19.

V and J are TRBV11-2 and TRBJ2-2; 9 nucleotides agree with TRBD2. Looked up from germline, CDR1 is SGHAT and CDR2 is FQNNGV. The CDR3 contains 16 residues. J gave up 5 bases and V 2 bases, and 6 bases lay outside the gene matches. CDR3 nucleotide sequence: TGTGCCAGCAGCTTATTGGCGGGAGGGGGAACCGGGGAGCTGTTTTTT. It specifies CASSLLAGGGTGELFF.

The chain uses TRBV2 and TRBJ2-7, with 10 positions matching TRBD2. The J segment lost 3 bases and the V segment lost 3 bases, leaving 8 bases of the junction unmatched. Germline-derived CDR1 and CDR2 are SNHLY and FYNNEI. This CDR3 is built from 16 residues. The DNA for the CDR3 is TGTGCCAGCAGTGAGGTCCCTAGCGGGAGTAACTACGAGCAGTACTTC. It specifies CASSEVPSGSNYEQYF. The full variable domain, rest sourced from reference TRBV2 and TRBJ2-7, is EPEVTQTPSHQVTQMGQEVILRCVPISNHLYFYWYRQILGQKVEFLVSFYNNEISEKSEIFDDQFSVERPDGSNFTLKIRSTKLEDSAMYFCASSEVPSGSNYEQYFGPGTRLTVT.

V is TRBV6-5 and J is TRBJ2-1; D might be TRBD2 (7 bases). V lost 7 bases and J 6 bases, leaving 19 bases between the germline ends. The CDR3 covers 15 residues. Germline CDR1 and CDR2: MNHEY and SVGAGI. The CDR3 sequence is CASNPRGGGGNEQFF. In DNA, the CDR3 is TGTGCCAGCAACCCCCGCGGGGGCGGGGGCAATGAGCAGTTCTTC.

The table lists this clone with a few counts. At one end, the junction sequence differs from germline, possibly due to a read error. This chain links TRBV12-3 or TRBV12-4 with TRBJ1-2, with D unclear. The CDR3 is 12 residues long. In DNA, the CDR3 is TGTGCCAGCAGTTTAGCGCGGGGTAGTCCCCTCTTC. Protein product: CASSLARGSPLF.

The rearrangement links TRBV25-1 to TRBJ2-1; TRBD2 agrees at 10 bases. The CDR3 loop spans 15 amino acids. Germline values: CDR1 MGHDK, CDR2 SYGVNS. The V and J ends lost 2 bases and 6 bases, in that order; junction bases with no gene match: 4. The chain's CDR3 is CASSESGGASNEQFF. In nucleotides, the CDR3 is TGTGCCAGCAGTGAAAGCGGGGGGGCTAGCAATGAGCAGTTCTTC.

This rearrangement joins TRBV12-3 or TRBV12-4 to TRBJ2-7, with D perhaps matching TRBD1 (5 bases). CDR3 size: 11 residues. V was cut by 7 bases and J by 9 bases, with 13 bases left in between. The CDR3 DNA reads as TGTGCCAGCACTATAGGGGCAGCGCAGTACTTC. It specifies CASTIGAAQYF.

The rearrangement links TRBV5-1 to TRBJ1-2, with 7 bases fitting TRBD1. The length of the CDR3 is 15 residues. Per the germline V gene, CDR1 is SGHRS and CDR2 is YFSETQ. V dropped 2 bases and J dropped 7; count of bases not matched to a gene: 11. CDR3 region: CASSLSGQAGGGYTF. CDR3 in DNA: TGCGCCAGCAGCTTAAGCGGACAGGCAGGCGGTGGCTACACCTTC.

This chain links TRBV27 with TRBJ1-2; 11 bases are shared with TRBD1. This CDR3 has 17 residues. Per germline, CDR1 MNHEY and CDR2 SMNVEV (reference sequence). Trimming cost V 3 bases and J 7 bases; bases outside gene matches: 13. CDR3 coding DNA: TGTGCCAGCAGTTTCAGTCGGACAGGGGGCTACCTTTTTGGCTACACCTTC. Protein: CASSFSRTGGYLFGYTF.

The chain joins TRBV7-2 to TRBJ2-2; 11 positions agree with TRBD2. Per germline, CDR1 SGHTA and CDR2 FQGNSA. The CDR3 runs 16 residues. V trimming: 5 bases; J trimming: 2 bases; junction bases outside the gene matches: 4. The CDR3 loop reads CASSGSGGGNTGELFF. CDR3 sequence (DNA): TGTGCCAGCAGCGGTAGCGGGGGGGGAAACACCGGGGAGCTGTTTTTT.